Presented here are 28 T cell receptor beta chains from one specimen sequenced in a study of beta chain features in type 1 diabetes. Expressed TCRB transcripts were sequenced because the entire RNA isolate underwent reverse transcription. Assay used: immunoSEQ multiplex PCR; TCRdb lists only in-frame clones, some missing. The data show 220,000 or so clones, 55% to 70% seen once. What was sequenced was naive CD4+ T cells from blood. The receptors come from a man under 40 in good health.

V gene TRBV6-5 combines with J gene TRBJ1-6; the D gene is possibly TRBD1 (6 bases). Trimming left V 5 bases short and J 13 bases short, with 21 bases between. Looked up from germline, CDR1 is MNHEY and CDR2 is SVGAGI. The CDR3 runs to 15 residues. As DNA, the CDR3 is TGTGCCAGCAGTCTTGGACAGCGTTTGAATCTCCCCCTCCACTTT. The encoded protein is CASSLGQRLNLPLHF.

On this clone itself: One end of the junction fails to match germline, which may point to a read error. This rearrangement joins TRBV30 to TRBJ2-2; D tentatively fits TRBD1 or TRBD2 (5 bases each). The germline V gene has CDR1 GTSNPN and CDR2 SVGIG (reference sequence). The CDR3 contains 14 residues. CDR3 in DNA: TGTGCCTGGAGTCCCGGGACCAGCGCCGGGAAGCTGTTTTTT. Amino acid sequence: CAWSPGTSAGKLFF.

This clone has more than one count but fewer than ten. V is TRBV19 and J is TRBJ2-1, with TRBD2 matching over 7 bases. V was clipped by 5 bases and J by 8 bases; unmatched bases: 9. The CDR3 has 14 residues. Germline loops: CDR1 LNHDA, CDR2 SQIVND (reference sequence). DNA of the CDR3: TGTGCCAGTAGTCCAGGACTAGTTTTCGATGAGCAGTTCTTC. This gives the protein CASSPGLVFDEQFF.

This sequence joins TRBV6-5 and TRBJ2-2; no definite D call. This CDR3 is built from 14 residues. CDR1 is MNHEY and CDR2 is SVGAGI in the germline V gene. Trimming stripped 2 bases from V and 7 bases from J, with 11 bases between. The CDR3 here is CASSYTRLLGELFF. The CDR3 nucleotides are TGTGCCAGCAGTTACACCAGACTCCTCGGGGAGCTGTTTTTT.

Remarks on this clone: Other nucleotide sequences from this sample produce the same CDR3. V gene TRBV9 combines with J gene TRBJ2-2; maybe TRBD1 (5 bases). In germline, CDR1 is SGDLS, CDR2 YYNGEE. V lost 2 bases and J lost 4, with 6 bases in between. This CDR3 is 13 amino acids long. The CDR3 DNA reads TGTGCCAGCAGCGTGGGGCCCACCGGGGAGCTGTTTTTT. It encodes CASSVGPTGELFF.

The chain combines TRBV9 with TRBJ2-2; D unclear. The CDR3 contains 15 residues. Germline values: CDR1 SGDLS, CDR2 YYNGEE. V lost 0 bases, J lost 3 bases, and 9 bases lay in between. The CDR3 spells CASSVATGYTGELFF. The CDR3 DNA reads as TGTGCCAGCAGCGTAGCTACTGGATACACCGGGGAGCTGTTTTTT.

The V gene is TRBV9, the J gene TRBJ2-3, with D uncertain. CDR1 is SGDLS and CDR2 is YYNGEE in the germline V gene. V shed 7 bases and J shed 2 bases, with 8 bases lying between them. The CDR3 totals 12 residues. CDR3 amino acids: CASGRITDTQYF. DNA for the CDR3: TGTGCCAGCGGCAGGATCACAGATACGCAGTATTTT. The full variable domain, with the rest looked up from reference TRBV9 and TRBJ2-3, is DSGVTQTPKHLITATGQRVTLRCSPRSGDLSVYWYQQSLDQGLQFLIQYYNGEERAKGNILERFSAQQFPDLHSELNLSSLELGDSALYFCASGRITDTQYFGPGTRLTVL.

The chain carries TRBV30 and TRBJ2-3, with no clear D. V dropped 3 bases and J dropped 1 base, with 2 bases sitting between them. The germline CDR1 and CDR2 sequences are GTSNPN and SVGIG (reference sequence). The CDR3 is 11 amino acids. The CDR3 DNA reads as TGTGCCTGGAGGGGCACAGATACGCAGTATTTT. This translates into CAWRGTDTQYF.

This chain uses TRBV5-4 with TRBJ2-1; 11 bases map to TRBD2. The germline gives CDR1 SGHNT, CDR2 YYREEE (reference sequence). CDR3 length equals 15 residues. Unmatched junction bases numbered 3, after V lost 2 bases and J lost 5 bases. For the CDR3, the DNA is TGTGCCAGCAGCTTAGAGGGACTAGCGGACAATGAGCAGTTCTTC. Translation: CASSLEGLADNEQFF.

The J gene is TRBJ2-1, the V gene TRBV30; maybe TRBD2 (6 bases). Per the germline V gene, CDR1 is GTSNPN and CDR2 is SVGIG (reference sequence). This CDR3 spans 13 amino acids. The ends were cut back, 4 bases at V and 7 bases at J, with 14 bases in the middle. CDR3 sequence (DNA): TGTGCCTGGAATTCCGGGAGTGGTAATGAGCAGTTCTTC. It encodes CAWNSGSGNEQFF.

This chain joins TRBV7-9 and TRBJ2-7; D call uncertain. V lost 7 bases to trimming and J lost 4 bases, with 17 bases between them. This CDR3 comprises 14 residues. The V gene's germline CDR1 is SEHNR and CDR2 FQNEAQ (reference sequence). The DNA of the CDR3 is TGTGCCAGCACCTCCCTCTCTTGGGAATACGAGCAGTACTTC. Protein product: CASTSLSWEYEQYF.

V and J are TRBV25-1 and TRBJ2-1, with TRBD1 identical over 9 bases. Trimming took 2 bases from V and 4 from J; bases not matched to a gene: 6. Germline V gene sequence: CDR1 MGHDK, CDR2 SYGVNS. This CDR3 spans 16 amino acids. Written as DNA, the CDR3 is TGTGCCAGCAGTGAACGAGGGGACAGGGCTTACAATGAGCAGTTCTTC. It yields the protein CASSERGDRAYNEQFF.

The genes are TRBV10-3 and TRBJ2-1, with TRBD1 as a possible D gene (5 bases). Germline V CDR1 and CDR2: ENHRY, SYGVKD. This CDR3 spans 15 amino acids. The V end lost 4 bases, the J end lost 5 bases, and 15 bases lay between the germline ends. The CDR3 region has the DNA TGTGCCATCAGTGGGACACCAGAAGTGGACAATGAGCAGTTCTTC. Translation: CAISGTPEVDNEQFF.

The chain carries TRBV2 and TRBJ2-7, with 7 nucleotides matching TRBD1. Germline lookup yields CDR1 SNHLY and CDR2 FYNNEI. After removal of 4 bases from V and 0 bases from J, the junction contained 6 bases not matched to a gene. The CDR3 totals 15 residues. The CDR3: CASSVAGDSSYEQYF. DNA of the CDR3: TGTGCCAGCAGTGTGGCAGGGGACAGCTCCTACGAGCAGTACTTC. Combining the CDR3 with reference TRBV2 and TRBJ2-7 gives the whole variable domain EPEVTQTPSHQVTQMGQEVILRCVPISNHLYFYWYRQILGQKVEFLVSFYNNEISEKSEIFDDQFSVERPDGSNFTLKIRSTKLEDSAMYFCASSVAGDSSYEQYFGPGTRLTVT.

This chain joins TRBV30 and TRBJ1-6; 8 bases fit TRBD1. The V gene end was trimmed by 3 bases and the J gene end by 7 bases; junction bases not matched to a gene: 5. The CDR3 has 14 residues. In germline, CDR1 is GTSNPN, CDR2 SVGIG (reference sequence). The CDR3 DNA is TGTGCCTGGAGCCCCGACAGGGGCAATTCACCCCTCCACTTT. Its protein is CAWSPDRGNSPLHF.

This clone came up a few times. The V call is TRBV29-1, the J call TRBJ2-5; the D gene is possibly TRBD2 (6 bases). The CDR3 spans 13 residues. Germline lookup yields CDR1 SQVTM and CDR2 ANQGSEA. Trimming stripped 5 bases from V and 5 bases from J, with 15 bases between. CDR3 residues: CSVPREQRETQYF. The DNA of the CDR3 is TGCAGCGTTCCTCGGGAGCAGAGGGAGACCCAGTACTTC.

The chain is built from TRBV11-2 and TRBJ2-7; D may be TRBD2 (6 bases). CDR1 is SGHAT and CDR2 is FQNNGV in the germline V gene. Trimming pared 4 bases from V and 7 bases from J, leaving 11 bases between. The CDR3 consists of 12 residues. CDR3 nucleotides: TGTGCCAGCAGCTCGGGGGAGCGGGAGCAGTACTTC. This codes for CASSSGEREQYF.

The chain employs TRBV15 and TRBJ2-1; D is ambiguous. Trimming cost V 1 base and J 1 base, with 8 bases left between them. Germline V lookup: CDR1 LNHNV, CDR2 YYDKDF (reference sequence). The CDR3 is 15 residues long. The CDR3 nucleotides are TGTGCCACCAGCAGAGTGGGCCGGTCCTACAATGAGCAGTTCTTC. Translating gives CATSRVGRSYNEQFF.

This rearrangement joins TRBV11-2 to TRBJ2-7; D might be TRBD1 (6 bases). Trimming took off 6 bases at V and 0 bases at J, with 12 bases between the two ends. CDR1 and CDR2 from the germline V gene are SGHAT and FQNNGV. The CDR3 covers 14 residues. CDR3 nucleotide sequence: TGTGCCAGCAGTTACGGACAGTCCTCCTACGAGCAGTACTTC. It encodes CASSYGQSSYEQYF.

This clone was seen only a few times. The V call is TRBV7-9, the J call TRBJ2-5; D may be TRBD1 (6 bases). Trimming removed 5 bases from V and 13 bases from J, with 14 bases in between. The CDR3 spans 11 residues. The germline CDR1 and CDR2 sequences are SEHNR and FQNEAQ (reference sequence). The CDR3 nucleotides read TGTGCCAGCAGCGGCAGGGGCGACGGGTACTTC. Protein: CASSGRGDGYF.

The rearrangement uses TRBV4-1 and TRBJ2-3; TRBD2 matches at 8 bases. Trimming cost V 0 bases and J 3 bases; bases outside gene matches: 8. Germline CDR1 MGHRA, CDR2 YSYEKL. The length of the CDR3 is 17 residues. CDR3 amino acids: CASSQDGGGTATDTQYF. In nucleotides, the CDR3 is TGCGCCAGCAGCCAAGACGGCGGGGGGACCGCAACAGATACGCAGTATTTT.

The gene calls are TRBV15 and TRBJ2-1; 7 nucleotides align to TRBD2. There are 16 residues in the CDR3. Germline lookup yields CDR1 LNHNV and CDR2 YYDKDF (reference sequence). The ends lost 0 bases at V and 5 bases at J; junction bases unmatched: 7. The CDR3 coding sequence is TGTGCCACCAGCAGAGATAGGCGCGGGAGCAACAATGAGCAGTTCTTC. Its protein is CATSRDRRGSNNEQFF. The full variable domain, rest sourced from reference TRBV15 and TRBJ2-1, is DAMVIQNPRYQVTQFGKPVTLSCSQTLNHNVMYWYQQKSSQAPKLLFHYYDKDFNNEADTPDNFQSRRPNTSFCFLDIRSPGLGDTAMYLCATSRDRRGSNNEQFFGPGTRLTVL.

This chain connects TRBV5-5 to TRBJ2-3; D gene unclear. The germline V and J ends were trimmed by 1 base and 0 bases, with 6 bases remaining between them. CDR3 size: 14 residues. The germline V gene encodes CDR1 SGHKS and CDR2 YYEKEE (reference sequence). In DNA, the CDR3 is TGTGCCAGCAGCTTGCTGGGGAGCACAGATACGCAGTATTTT. Protein: CASSLLGSTDTQYF.

The gene calls are TRBV28 and TRBJ1-5; 7 bases map to TRBD1. CDR1 is MDHEN, CDR2 SYDVKM, per germline. The CDR3 loop spans 16 amino acids. After removal of 4 bases from V and 9 bases from J, the junction contained 15 bases not matched to a gene. CDR3 in DNA: TGTGCCAGCAGTTCTCCGGGACAGTTGCCTCCTTGGCCCCAGCATTTT. Protein: CASSSPGQLPPWPQHF.

This clone was detected only a few times. The V gene is TRBV9, the J gene TRBJ2-5, with D perhaps matching TRBD2 (6 bases). The CDR3 is made up of 15 amino acids. V was shortened by 3 bases and J by 4 bases, with 16 bases between the two germline ends. Germline CDR1 is SGDLS and CDR2 is YYNGEE. CDR3 DNA sequence: TGTGCCAGCAGCGAGAGCGGGCGGTATCCAGAGACCCAGTACTTC. Amino acid sequence: CASSESGRYPETQYF.

CDR3 residues: CASSHPKGSSGSGYEQYF. CDR3 sequence (DNA): TGCGCCAGCAGCCACCCCAAAGGCTCTAGCGGGAGTGGTTACGAGCAGTACTTC. This sequence joins TRBV4-3 and TRBJ2-7; 10 bases agree with TRBD2. The CDR3 runs 18 residues. With V trimmed by 3 bases and J by 4 bases, 15 bases remained unmatched. Germline CDR1 and CDR2: LGHNA and YSLEER.

The chain recombines TRBV25-1 with TRBJ2-7, with 7 bases that match TRBD2. CDR1 and CDR2 (germline): MGHDK, SYGVNS. The CDR3 runs to 15 residues. The trim removed 10 bases at V and 3 bases at J, leaving 15 bases unmatched. CDR3 coding DNA: TGTGCCACCCAGGGATGGGCGGGAGAGGGCTACGAGCAGTACTTC. This encodes CATQGWAGEGYEQYF.

This sequence joins TRBV30 and TRBJ1-1; D uncertain. The CDR3 length is 12 residues. Germline assignment: CDR1 GTSNPN and CDR2 SVGIG (reference sequence). V was clipped by 6 bases and J by 4 bases, with 12 bases between them. Here the CDR3 reads CACSKSVTEAFF. CDR3 nucleotide sequence: TGTGCCTGTTCTAAGAGTGTCACTGAAGCTTTCTTT.